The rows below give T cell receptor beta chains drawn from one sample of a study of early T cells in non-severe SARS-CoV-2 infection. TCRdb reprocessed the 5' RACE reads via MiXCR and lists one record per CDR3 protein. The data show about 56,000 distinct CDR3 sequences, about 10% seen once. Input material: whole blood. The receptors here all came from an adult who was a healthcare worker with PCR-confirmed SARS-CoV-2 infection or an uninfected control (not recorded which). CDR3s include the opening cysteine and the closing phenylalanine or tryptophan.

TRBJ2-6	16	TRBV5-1	CASSLAPGTGANVLTF
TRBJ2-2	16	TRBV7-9	CASSRDLAGVAGELFF
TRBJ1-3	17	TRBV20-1	CRAGGAGQKGSGNTIYF
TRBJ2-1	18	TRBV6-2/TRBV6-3	CASRDGAGGPGSYNEQFF
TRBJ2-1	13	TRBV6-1	CASSERASGRQFF
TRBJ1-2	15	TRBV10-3	CAISLGQGANYGYTF
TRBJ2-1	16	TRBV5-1	CASSLTLAGGPNEQFF
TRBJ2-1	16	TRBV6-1	CASSEPSQRTYNEQFF
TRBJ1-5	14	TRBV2	CASREGLSGWPQHF
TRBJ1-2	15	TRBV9	CASSVGGVRSYGYTF
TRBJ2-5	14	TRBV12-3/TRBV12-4	CASSPPGGQETQYF
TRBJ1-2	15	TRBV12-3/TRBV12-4	CASSLGLLLRRGYTF
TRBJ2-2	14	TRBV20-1	CSADQSGSGGELFF
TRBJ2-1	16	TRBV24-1	CVTSEWGQGTYNEQFF
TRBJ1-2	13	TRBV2	CASSQGAQDGYTF
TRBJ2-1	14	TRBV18	CASSPSSGYNEQFF
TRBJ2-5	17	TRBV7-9	CASSLGQETTLQETQYF
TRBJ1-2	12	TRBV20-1	CSARRDNYGYTF
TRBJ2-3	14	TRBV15	CATSSRTSADTQYF
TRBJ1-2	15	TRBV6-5	CASSYLDGRNYGYTF
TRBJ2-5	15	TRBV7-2	CASSPGLAGGETQYF
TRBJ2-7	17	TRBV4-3	CASSQTTGFLESYEQYF
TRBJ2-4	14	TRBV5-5	CASSPDRVEGIQYF
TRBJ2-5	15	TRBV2	CASGQLETDQETQYF
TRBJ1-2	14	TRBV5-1	CASRGVGGNYGYTF
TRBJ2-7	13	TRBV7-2	CASSWDNTYEQYF
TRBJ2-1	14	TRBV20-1	CSAGKGASGNEQFF
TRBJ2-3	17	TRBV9	CASSPRSGTTFTDTQYF
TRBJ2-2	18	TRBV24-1	CATSDSGTSGSVAGELFF
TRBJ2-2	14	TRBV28	CASRLMLNTGELFF
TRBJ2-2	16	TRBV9	CASSPRQDWGTGELFF
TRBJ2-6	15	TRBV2	CASGRLTSGANVLTF
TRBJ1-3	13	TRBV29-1	CSVEAGTGNTIYF
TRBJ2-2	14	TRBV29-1	CSANWDSNTGELFF
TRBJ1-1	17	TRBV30	CAWSAGWAGALNTEAFF
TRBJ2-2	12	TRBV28	CASSSGTVELFF
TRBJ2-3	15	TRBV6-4	CASSDRYEAGDTQYF
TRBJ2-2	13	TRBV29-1	CSVGERVAGELFF
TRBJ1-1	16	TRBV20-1	CSARDLGGGAGTEAFF
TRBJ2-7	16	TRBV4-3	CASSQDLVAGGYEQYF
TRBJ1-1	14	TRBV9	CASSVAEGNTEAFF
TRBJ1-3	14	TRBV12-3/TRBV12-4	CASSLYLPGNTIYF
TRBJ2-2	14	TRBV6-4	CASRKDWGTGELFF
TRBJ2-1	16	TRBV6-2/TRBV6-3	CASSYSQAGGYNEQFF
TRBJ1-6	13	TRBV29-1	CSVARDSNSPLHF
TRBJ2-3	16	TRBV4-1	CASSQGLAGFLDTQYF
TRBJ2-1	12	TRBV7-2	CASSGDSLEQFF
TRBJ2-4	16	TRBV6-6	CASSYSRNQGRDIQYF
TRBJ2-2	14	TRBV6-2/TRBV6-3	CASASGTNTGELFF
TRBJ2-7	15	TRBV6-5	CASSRRQGLIYEQYF
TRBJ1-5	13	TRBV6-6	CASRSYSNQPQHF
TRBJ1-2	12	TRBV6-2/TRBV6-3	CASSYKAYGYTF
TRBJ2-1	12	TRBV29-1	CSVDRRDNEQFF
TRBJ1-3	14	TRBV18	CASLTGRSGNTIYF
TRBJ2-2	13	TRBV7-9	CASSGTNTGELFF